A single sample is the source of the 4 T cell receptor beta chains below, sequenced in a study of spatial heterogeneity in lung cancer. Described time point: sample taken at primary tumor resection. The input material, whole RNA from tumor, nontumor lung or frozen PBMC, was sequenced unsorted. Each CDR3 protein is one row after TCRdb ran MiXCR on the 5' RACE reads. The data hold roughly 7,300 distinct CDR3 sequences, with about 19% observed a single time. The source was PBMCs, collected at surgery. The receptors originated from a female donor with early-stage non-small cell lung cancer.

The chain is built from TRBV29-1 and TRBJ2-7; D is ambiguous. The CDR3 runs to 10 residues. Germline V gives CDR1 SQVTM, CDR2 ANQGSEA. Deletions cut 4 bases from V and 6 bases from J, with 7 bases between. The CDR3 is CSVADREQYF. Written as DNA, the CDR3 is TGCAGCGTTGCGGATCGCGAGCAGTACTTC.

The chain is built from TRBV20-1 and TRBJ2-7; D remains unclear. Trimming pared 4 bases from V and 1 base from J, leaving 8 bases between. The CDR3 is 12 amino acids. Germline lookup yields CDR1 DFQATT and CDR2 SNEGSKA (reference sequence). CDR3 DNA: TGCAGTGCTACCGCCGAGTCCTACGAGCAGTACTTC. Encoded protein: CSATAESYEQYF.

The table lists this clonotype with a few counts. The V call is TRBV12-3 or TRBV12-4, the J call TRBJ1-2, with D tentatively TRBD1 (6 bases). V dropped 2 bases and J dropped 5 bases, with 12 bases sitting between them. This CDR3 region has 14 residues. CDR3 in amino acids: CASSLSRGGYGYTF. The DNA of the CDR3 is TGTGCCAGCAGTTTAAGCAGGGGAGGATATGGCTACACCTTC.

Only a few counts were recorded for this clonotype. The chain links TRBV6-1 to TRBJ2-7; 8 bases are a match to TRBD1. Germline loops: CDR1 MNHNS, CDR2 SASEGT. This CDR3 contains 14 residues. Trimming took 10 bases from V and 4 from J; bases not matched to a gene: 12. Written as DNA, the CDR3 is TGTGCCACCTTCTCCGGGACAGGAGATTACGAGCAGTACTTC. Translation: CATFSGTGDYEQYF.